The 29 T cell receptor beta chains below come from one sample, sequenced in a study of cytomegalovirus exposure and HLA in healthy donors. The PCR had 60 Vbeta and 13 Jbeta primers. Assay used: immunoSEQ multiplex PCR; TCRdb lists only in-frame clones, some missing. The sample holds approximately 150,000 clones, about two thirds seen once. The sequenced sample was PBMCs. These receptor sequences come from a woman under 30 in good health and CMV-seronegative.

V usage is TRBV7-9 and J usage is TRBJ2-3, with TRBD2 matching 15 bases. This CDR3 comprises 16 residues. The germline V gene encodes CDR1 SEHNR and CDR2 FQNEAQ (reference sequence). V gave up 2 bases and J gave up 4 bases; unmatched junction bases: 1. The CDR3 spells CASSLRTSGGADTQYF. In DNA, the CDR3 is TGTGCCAGCAGCTTAAGGACTAGCGGGGGGGCAGATACGCAGTATTTT.

This chain links TRBV2 with TRBJ2-2; TRBD1 agrees at 11 bases. Germline-derived CDR1 and CDR2 are SNHLY and FYNNEI. The CDR3 is 14 amino acids. Trimming removed 8 bases from V and 5 bases from J; junction bases left unmatched: 4. The CDR3 here is CASQGQGATGELFF. The CDR3 region has the DNA TGTGCCAGCCAAGGACAGGGGGCAACCGGGGAGCTGTTTTTT.

The chain links TRBV27 to TRBJ2-7, with TRBD1 matching over 9 bases. The CDR3 sequence is 15 residues long. Losses at the gene ends were 4 bases for V and 2 bases for J; bases not matched to a gene: 6. The V gene's germline CDR1 is MNHEY and CDR2 SMNVEV (reference sequence). In DNA form, the CDR3 reads TGTGCCAGCAGTTCGCGGACAGGGGTTCCCTACGAGCAGTACTTC. This sequence encodes CASSSRTGVPYEQYF.

This rearrangement joins TRBV5-1 to TRBJ2-1, with a possible D match to TRBD2 (6 bases). CDR3 length equals 16 residues. The V gene's germline CDR1 is SGHRS and CDR2 YFSETQ. V lost 0 bases, J lost 4 bases, and 14 bases lay in between. The CDR3 protein is CASSLAGTPRYNEQFF. The CDR3 DNA follows: TGCGCCAGCAGCTTGGCCGGGACTCCGAGATACAATGAGCAGTTCTTC. The full variable domain, completed using reference TRBV5-1 and TRBJ2-1, is KAGVTQTPRYLIKTRGQQVTLSCSPISGHRSVSWYQQTPGQGLQFLFEYFSETQRNKGNFPGRFSGRQFSNSRSEMNVSTLELGDSALYLCASSLAGTPRYNEQFFGPGTRLTVL.

This chain links TRBV7-2 with TRBJ2-5; 10 bases line up with TRBD2. Per the germline V gene, CDR1 is SGHTA and CDR2 is FQGNSA. This CDR3 contains 15 residues. J was trimmed by 3 bases and V by 4 bases; bases with no gene match: 5. DNA for the CDR3: TGTGCCAGCAGCTGGACTAGCGGTAGCAAAGAGACCCAGTACTTC. Protein: CASSWTSGSKETQYF.

This clone was recorded only once. This chain uses TRBV19 with TRBJ2-7; D is perhaps TRBD2 (7 bases). Trimming took off 4 bases at V and 2 bases at J, with 12 bases between the two ends. The CDR3 spans 14 residues. Germline values: CDR1 LNHDA, CDR2 SQIVND (reference sequence). The CDR3 sequence: CASSTSGGAYEQYF. DNA of the CDR3: TGTGCCAGTAGTACTTCGGGGGGCGCCTACGAGCAGTACTTC.

This clone was seen just once. V usage is TRBV6-5 and J usage is TRBJ1-1; possibly TRBD1 for D (6 bases). The germline V gene has CDR1 MNHEY and CDR2 SVGAGI. There are 15 residues in the CDR3. V was clipped by 0 bases and J by 5 bases, with 13 bases between them. The CDR3 DNA reads TGTGCCAGCAGTTACTCCGGACAAGGGGGTACTGAAGCTTTCTTT. Its protein is CASSYSGQGGTEAFF.

This rearrangement joins TRBV6-1 to TRBJ2-5; TRBD1 is a possible D gene (7 bases). This CDR3 region has 14 residues. The V and J ends lost 10 bases and 5 bases respectively, with 20 bases between them. CDR1 is MNHNS, CDR2 SASEGT, per germline. CDR3 region: CATQGGGLGETQYF. For the CDR3, the DNA is TGTGCCACCCAGGGGGGCGGCCTCGGCGAGACCCAGTACTTC.

This clone appeared once. The CDR3 end shows no conserved phenylalanine or tryptophan, and so a read error is likely. V gene TRBV5-4 combines with J gene TRBJ1-2; D is uncertain. Trimming took off 0 bases at V and 4 bases at J, with 10 bases between the two ends. CDR1 and CDR2 from the germline V gene are SGHNT and YYREEE (reference sequence). The CDR3 is 14 amino acids. In nucleotides, the CDR3 is TGTGCCAGCAGCTTGGAAGGAGCTTTCTATGGCTACACCCTC. Its protein is CASSLEGAFYGYTL.

This clone was recorded a few times. The chain recombines TRBV7-2 with TRBJ2-1, with TRBD2 matching over 9 bases. The V gene's germline CDR1 is SGHTA and CDR2 FQGNSA. The CDR3 covers 15 residues. V trimming: 5 bases; J trimming: 6 bases; junction bases outside the gene matches: 8. DNA of the CDR3: TGTGCCAGCAGCCAGGCCCCTAGCGGGATCAATGAGCAGTTCTTC. Its translation: CASSQAPSGINEQFF.

The V and J genes are TRBV6-4 and TRBJ2-2; TRBD1 agrees at 8 bases. Per the germline V gene, CDR1 is MRHNA and CDR2 is SNTAGT. The CDR3 consists of 14 residues. J gave up 4 bases and V 6 bases, and 4 bases lay outside the gene matches. The CDR3 spells CASRLQGVTGELFF. The CDR3 DNA reads as TGTGCCAGCAGACTACAGGGGGTCACCGGGGAGCTGTTTTTT.

J is TRBJ1-5 and V is TRBV19; D gene uncertain. CDR3 length equals 18 residues. Between the trimmed V and J ends, which lost 6 bases and 3 bases, there was a span of 24 bases. CDR1 and CDR2 from the germline V gene are LNHDA and SQIVND (reference sequence). This CDR3 is CASRLTPGSHRSNQPQHF. The DNA of the CDR3 is TGTGCCAGTAGGCTGACCCCCGGGAGCCACCGGTCCAATCAGCCCCAGCATTTT.

The chain carries TRBV4-3 and TRBJ2-6, with D tentatively TRBD1 (6 bases). Per germline, CDR1 LGHNA and CDR2 YSLEER. This CDR3 is built from 18 residues. The V gene lost 0 bases and the J gene lost 0 bases, with 12 bases spanning the gap. The CDR3 reads CASSQEGATVSGANVLTF. CDR3 coding DNA: TGCGCCAGCAGCCAAGAGGGGGCGACAGTCTCTGGGGCCAACGTCCTGACTTTC.

The chain recombines TRBV4-1 with TRBJ2-3, with D tentatively TRBD1 (6 bases). CDR1 is MGHRA, CDR2 YSYEKL, per germline. CDR3 length: 15 residues. Trimming stripped 0 bases from V and 7 bases from J, with 14 bases between. This CDR3 is CASSQESRGQNTQYF. As DNA, the CDR3 is TGCGCCAGCAGCCAAGAATCCAGGGGCCAAAATACGCAGTATTTT.

The gene calls are TRBV2 and TRBJ1-1; D not resolved. The V end was cut by 0 bases, the J end by 2 bases, with 7 bases between. This CDR3 comprises 14 residues. CDR1 SNHLY and CDR2 FYNNEI come from the germline V gene. The CDR3 region has the DNA TGTGCCAGCAGTGAAGCCCTCTCCAACACTGAAGCTTTCTTT. Its translation is CASSEALSNTEAFF.

This chain connects TRBV5-4 to TRBJ2-3, with 13 bases fitting TRBD2. The germline gives CDR1 SGHNT, CDR2 YYREEE (reference sequence). Trimming took 4 bases from V and 5 from J; bases not matched to a gene: 7. The CDR3 length is 16 residues. The CDR3 region has the DNA TGTGCCAGCAGCCCAAGGACTAGCGGGAGCGGAGATACGCAGTATTTT. Its translation is CASSPRTSGSGDTQYF.

The chain has TRBV28 and TRBJ2-2; 7 bases fit TRBD1. CDR1 and CDR2 from the germline V gene are MDHEN and SYDVKM. The CDR3 sequence is 14 residues long. J gave up 4 bases and V 5 bases, and 4 bases lay outside the gene matches. Written as DNA, the CDR3 is TGTGCCAGCAGTGCCACAGGGGTCACCGGGGAGCTGTTTTTT. It yields the protein CASSATGVTGELFF.

The rearrangement uses TRBV7-9 and TRBJ1-2; D gene unclear. Germline CDR1 reads SEHNR; CDR2 reads FQNEAQ (reference sequence). This CDR3 spans 14 amino acids. The V end was cut by 2 bases, the J end by 0 bases, with 7 bases between. The CDR3, as DNA: TGTGCCAGCAGCTTAAGTCCAGCTAACTATGGCTACACCTTC. Translation: CASSLSPANYGYTF. Complete variable domain (other parts from reference TRBV7-9 and TRBJ1-2): DTGVSQNPRHKITKRGQNVTFRCDPISEHNRLYWYRQTLGQGPEFLTYFQNEAQLEKSRLLSDRFSAERPKGSFSTLEIQRTEQGDSAMYLCASSLSPANYGYTFGSGTRLTVV.

The chain has TRBV6-6 and TRBJ2-2; 7 bases are shared with TRBD1. This CDR3 contains 13 residues. From germline, CDR1 is MNHNY and CDR2 SVGAGI (reference sequence). Losses at the gene ends were 4 bases for V and 7 bases for J; bases not matched to a gene: 3. The CDR3 loop is CASSSRDSGELFF. The CDR3 nucleotides are TGTGCCAGCAGTTCCAGGGACAGCGGGGAGCTGTTTTTT.

The chain uses TRBV5-6 and TRBJ1-5, with D possibly being TRBD1 (5 bases). V lost 4 bases and J lost 5, with 16 bases in between. This CDR3 region has 15 residues. Germline assignment: CDR1 SGHDT and CDR2 YYEEEE. CDR3 nucleotide sequence: TGTGCCAGCAGCCTGGAGGGGCGCAGGGATCAGCCCCAGCATTTT. This translates into CASSLEGRRDQPQHF.

The chain joins TRBV5-1 to TRBJ1-2; a possible D gene is TRBD1 (5 bases). The CDR3 has 11 residues. The germline V and J ends were trimmed by 5 bases and 5 bases, with 7 bases remaining between them. CDR1 is SGHRS, CDR2 YFSETQ, per germline. The CDR3 DNA reads as TGCGCCAGCAGGTCAGGGTATGGCTACACCTTC. Amino acid sequence: CASRSGYGYTF.

This chain links TRBV7-2 with TRBJ2-7; perhaps TRBD1 as D (6 bases). The CDR3 has 13 residues. Germline CDR1 SGHTA, CDR2 FQGNSA. Trimming removed 7 bases from V and 7 bases from J, with 17 bases in between. CDR3 in DNA: TGTGCCAGCAATCAAGGGGGTCAGGGAGAGCAGTACTTC. Translation gives CASNQGGQGEQYF.

This clone showed up just a few times. The V gene is TRBV30, the J gene TRBJ2-1; 7 nucleotides line up with TRBD1. V dropped 1 base and J dropped 4; count of bases not matched to a gene: 10. The CDR3 runs to 16 residues. Germline V gene sequence: CDR1 GTSNPN, CDR2 SVGIG (reference sequence). CDR3 residues: CAWSGNRDSTYNEQFF. In DNA, the CDR3 is TGTGCCTGGAGTGGAAACCGGGACAGCACTTACAATGAGCAGTTCTTC. Variable domain in full (rest from reference TRBV30 and TRBJ2-1): SQTIHQWPATLVQPVGSPLSLECTVEGTSNPNLYWYRQAAGRGLQLLFYSVGIGQISSEVPQNLSASRPQDRQFILSSKKLLLSDSGFYLCAWSGNRDSTYNEQFFGPGTRLTVL.

To note about this clone: One end of the junction is discordant with germline, which a read error may explain. The V call is TRBV4-3, the J call TRBJ1-1, with 7 bases aligning to TRBD1. Germline values: CDR1 LGHNA, CDR2 YSLEER. CDR3 length: 16 amino acids. CDR3 bases: TGCGCCAGCAGACAAGTGGCCCAGGGGGTGGGAACTGAAGCTTTCTTT. Protein sequence: CASRQVAQGVGTEAFF.

V is TRBV27 and J is TRBJ2-7, with 9 nucleotides matching TRBD2. Looked up from germline, CDR1 is MNHEY and CDR2 is SMNVEV (reference sequence). The J segment lost 2 bases and the V segment lost 6 bases, leaving 5 bases of the junction unmatched. The CDR3 length is 14 residues. CDR3 DNA: TGTGCCAGCAGAACGGGACTAGCTGCCTACGAGCAGTACGTC. Translating gives CASRTGLAAYEQYV.

The chain links TRBV4-3 to TRBJ2-3; 11 bases map to TRBD2. J gave up 5 bases and V 1 base, and 8 bases lay outside the gene matches. The CDR3 runs to 17 residues. The germline V gene encodes CDR1 LGHNA and CDR2 YSLEER. CDR3 bases: TGCGCCAGCAGCCAAGGGGTAGCGGGGGGGCCTCGAGATACGCAGTATTTT. Protein: CASSQGVAGGPRDTQYF.

In nucleotides, the CDR3 is TGCAGCGTTGAGGTCCAGGGATCGAACACTGAAGCTTTCTTT. Translation: CSVEVQGSNTEAFF. V usage is TRBV29-1 and J usage is TRBJ1-1; tentatively, D is TRBD1 (5 bases). From germline, CDR1 is SQVTM and CDR2 ANQGSEA. V was cut by 3 bases and J by 1 base, with 12 bases left in between. This CDR3 has 14 amino acids.

The chain employs TRBV4-2 and TRBJ1-5; D perhaps matches TRBD1 (5 bases). The CDR3 is 15 amino acids. Trimming left V 0 bases short and J 6 bases short, with 12 bases between. Germline V CDR1 and CDR2: LGHNA, YNFKEQ. CDR3 coding DNA: TGTGCCAGCAGCCAAGATCAAATCGGGGGTCAGCCCCAGCATTTT. Its protein is CASSQDQIGGQPQHF.

This clone appeared once. The chain recombines TRBV27 with TRBJ1-4; 8 nucleotides match TRBD1. Unmatched junction bases numbered 1, after V lost 6 bases and J lost 4 bases. The CDR3 is 13 amino acids. CDR1 and CDR2 from the germline V gene are MNHEY and SMNVEV (reference sequence). The CDR3 DNA reads as TGTGCCAGCAGCGGACAGGGTAATGAAAAACTGTTTTTT. Protein: CASSGQGNEKLFF.